This TCR beta chain was recovered during a study of shared clonotypes between healthy human individuals. Study-wide results and limits: Naive subsets typically showed greater estimated richness than memory subsets.

As concerns this clone: Its antigen remains unidentified.

Profiling relied on immunoSEQ multiplex PCR, and the TCRdb table lists in-frame clones only, not all of them. The sample includes roughly 2,500,000 clones, more than 85% of them seen just once. This clonotype was sampled from a man in his late teens or twenties in good health. Some clones in this sample may be carry-over from other donors' samples. Sequences were obtained from naive CD4+ T cells from PBMCs. Indicated subset: CD45RA+ positively selected.

Here the CDR3 reads CASSFGGDSNYGYTF. The CDR3 DNA follows: TGTGCCAGCAGCTTTGGGGGGGACAGTAACTATGGCTACACCTTC. V and J are TRBV7-2 and TRBJ1-2; 7 bases agree with TRBD1. This CDR3 is 15 amino acids long. CDR1 and CDR2 from the germline V gene are SGHTA and FQGNSA. Trimming cost V 3 bases and J 1 base; bases outside gene matches: 5.